The clone carrying this T cell receptor (beta chain) was detected only a few times. Trimming cost V 1 base and J 3 bases, with 9 bases left between them. From germline, CDR1 is SGHAT and CDR2 FQNNGV. The CDR3 length is 14 residues. Donors, without exception, were Caucasian adults residing in Nashville, Tennessee. A CD45RA+ naive subset and a CD45RA-negative memory subset were split from CD4+ cells. Generated by immunoSEQ multiplex PCR, the TCRdb table keeps only in-frame clones and is missing some. This table has 950,000 to 1,100,000 clones, 65% to 75% appearing once. These data come from a study of shared clonotypes between healthy human individuals.

The gene calls are TRBV11-2 and TRBJ1-1; D not certain. Sequences were obtained from memory CD4+ T cells sorted from blood. Subset in this sample: CD45RA-negative fraction. The sequence was obtained from a man between 18 and 35 years old in good health. The CDR3 sequence: CASSLGQADTEAFF. In DNA, the CDR3 is TGTGCCAGCAGCTTAGGGCAGGCCGACACTGAAGCTTTCTTT.